Given below is one TCR beta chain in context. Its antigen specificity is not known. Base qualities are not at hand, and no much larger clone is one base apart. This sample stems from a study of T cell repertoires in cytomegalovirus infection (dated by TCRdb to about 2019). In the study overall: Recently identified HLA-C-restricted CMV epitopes, whose presentation resists viral immunomodulation, were targeted by peptide stimulations together with well-studied HLA-B-restricted epitopes. Because public TCR beta signatures pointed to carriage of CMV infection together with the matching HLA type, the HLA type of each donor mattered for the analysis. On the study overall, not on this receptor specifically: Cumulative frequency of public TCR beta family members discriminated carriers of CMV infection plus the relevant HLA type in this cohort and an independent 352-donor cohort. The ex vivo response was dominated by HLA-C-restricted CMV-specific TCR beta clonotypes, which also provided the single most frequent clonotype in two of eight donors.

Per the publication, the treatment or condition label means: in vitro stimulation with specific CMV peptide epitopes to enrich CMV-specific T cells. Sequencing instrument: Illumina HiSeq 1500. TCRdb handled the public reads itself, with Q25 trimming in fastp and clone calling in MiXCR, and kept productive beta chains. Entries that share a CDR3 protein sequence are merged under the most common genes and DNA. Here the sample has 700,000 to 850,000 distinct CDR3 sequences; approximately 30% occur a single time. The ten largest clonotypes hold 9.5% to 15% of the sample. V is pared back by 6 bases and J by 4 bases, with 16 bases lying between the germline termini. The CDR3 covers 14 residues, taking in both the cysteine and the valine. The kept DNA is CDR3 alone, 42 bases in frame from the first base. CDR1 MNHEY and CDR2 SMNVEV are derived from the germline V gene (reference sequence).

Sequencing used cultured CD8+ T cells from PBMCs, obtained from culture after CMV antigen stimulation. The clonotype was recovered from a human donor in good health (CMV status not recorded). Some clones in this sample may be carry-over from other donors' samples. This chain is built from TRBV27 and TRBJ2-7; the D call is possibly TRBD1 or TRBD2, each sharing 5 bases. In nucleotide form, the sequence is TGTGCCAGCAGCCCCGGGACGGCCCCTTACGAGCAGTACGTC. Its product reads: CASSPGTAPYEQYV.